What follows are 19 T cell receptor beta chains derived from one specimen sequenced in a study of T cell responses to AZD1222 COVID-19 vaccine. Generated by immunoSEQ multiplex PCR, the TCRdb table keeps only in-frame clones and is missing some. The sample comprises 130,000 to 150,000 clones, roughly nine tenths of which are singletons, and about 3.8% rests with the top ten. The sequences come from peripheral blood, collected 28 days after the second AZD1222 dose. These receptors all stem from an adult who received the AZD1222 COVID-19 vaccine.

V and J are TRBV7-2 and TRBJ2-3; 13 bases fit TRBD2. Per the germline V gene, CDR1 is SGHTA and CDR2 is FQGNSA. CDR3 length: 16 residues. V trimming: 4 bases; J trimming: 4 bases; junction bases outside the gene matches: 5. The CDR3 bases are TGTGCCAGCAGCTCGACTAGCGGGGGGCTTGCAGATACGCAGTATTTT. Translation gives CASSSTSGGLADTQYF.

This chain links TRBV6-1 with TRBJ1-2; no reliable D call. Trimming stripped 2 bases from V and 0 bases from J, with 7 bases between. The germline V gene has CDR1 MNHNS and CDR2 SASEGT. CDR3 length: 14 residues. CDR3 residues: CASSETWANYGYTF. The CDR3 nucleotides read TGTGCCAGCAGTGAAACCTGGGCTAACTATGGCTACACCTTC.

The chain recombines TRBV12-5 with TRBJ1-1; D might be TRBD1 (6 bases). Germline-derived CDR1 and CDR2 are LGHNT and FRNRAP. The germline V and J ends were trimmed by 1 base and 5 bases, with 11 bases remaining between them. The length of the CDR3 is 14 residues. Here the CDR3 DNA reads TGTGCTAGTGGTTTGGGAGGAGGGACAACTGAAGCTTTCTTT. It is translated as CASGLGGGTTEAFF.

This clone was seen only a few times. The chain carries TRBV27 and TRBJ2-7; 9 nucleotides align to TRBD2. After removal of 3 bases from V and 0 bases from J, the junction contained 6 bases not matched to a gene. The CDR3 consists of 16 residues. The germline V gene encodes CDR1 MNHEY and CDR2 SMNVEV (reference sequence). The CDR3 DNA is TGTGCCAGCAGTTTCTCAGCGGGGGGCCCCTCCTACGAGCAGTACTTC. Protein sequence: CASSFSAGGPSYEQYF.

J is TRBJ1-4 and V is TRBV11-3, with D possibly matching TRBD1 (5 bases). Trimming shortened V by 4 bases and J by 3 bases, and 12 bases separated the two germline ends. The CDR3 runs to 15 residues. Germline-derived CDR1 and CDR2 are SGHNT and YENEEA. In DNA form, the CDR3 reads TGTGCCAGCAGCTCGACCGGGACGGCTAATGAAAAACTGTTTTTT. It yields the protein CASSSTGTANEKLFF.

The V gene is TRBV5-1, the J gene TRBJ2-1; TRBD2 aligns across 13 bases. The CDR3 contains 15 residues. Germline CDR1 and CDR2: SGHRS and YFSETQ. J gave up 8 bases and V 2 bases, and 4 bases lay outside the gene matches. CDR3 coding DNA: TGCGCCAGCAGCTTAACTAGCGGGGGGGCCGATGAGCAGTTCTTC. This sequence encodes CASSLTSGGADEQFF.

This chain's CDR3 is CASSLVGGDSPLHF. The DNA of the CDR3 is TGTGCCAGCAGCTTAGTAGGGGGCGATTCACCCCTCCACTTT. The chain uses TRBV7-3 and TRBJ1-6; 7 bases align to TRBD1. The V segment lost 2 bases and the J segment 8 bases; nucleotides outside the gene matches: 3. Germline CDR1 SGHTA, CDR2 FQGTGA. The CDR3 runs to 14 residues.

The chain is built from TRBV19 and TRBJ1-1; TRBD1 matches at 7 bases. CDR3 length: 13 residues. The V gene end was trimmed by 7 bases and the J gene end by 3 bases; junction bases not matched to a gene: 5. Germline V CDR1 and CDR2: LNHDA, SQIVND (reference sequence). The CDR3 coding sequence is TGTGCCAGTATCACCCAGGGGGACACTGAAGCTTTCTTT. Its translation: CASITQGDTEAFF. The variable domain in full, with the rest retrieved from reference TRBV19 and TRBJ1-1, is DGGITQSPKYLFRKEGQNVTLSCEQNLNHDAMYWYRQDPGQGLRLIYYSQIVNDFQKGDIAEGYSVSREKKESFPLTVTSAQKNPTAFYLCASITQGDTEAFFGQGTRLTVV.

This clone has just one count. This chain joins TRBV18 and TRBJ1-2; no reliable D call. Trimming cost V 3 bases and J 4 bases, with 15 bases left between them. Germline loops: CDR1 KGHSH, CDR2 LQKENI. The CDR3 has 15 amino acids. In nucleotides, the CDR3 is TGTGCCAGCTCACCGGCGCAGGAGAGAGCCTATGGCTACACCTTC. Translation: CASSPAQERAYGYTF.

The chain uses TRBV2 and TRBJ2-7; D remains unclear. Trimming removed 7 bases from V and 6 bases from J, with 22 bases in between. The germline CDR1 and CDR2 sequences are SNHLY and FYNNEI. This CDR3 spans 15 amino acids. The DNA for the CDR3 is TGTGCCAGCAAAGGCCGCACCTACGCGGACCGCGAGCAGTACTTC. Protein: CASKGRTYADREQYF.

This chain uses TRBV19 with TRBJ2-1; TRBD2 matches 11 bases. CDR3 length: 17 amino acids. V dropped 2 bases and J dropped 4; count of bases not matched to a gene: 7. CDR1 and CDR2 from the germline V gene are LNHDA and SQIVND (reference sequence). The chain's CDR3 is CASSITVSGGGYNEQFF. Here the CDR3 DNA reads TGTGCCAGTAGTATAACCGTTAGCGGGGGGGGTTACAATGAGCAGTTCTTC. Based on the CDR3 plus reference TRBV19 and TRBJ2-1, the full variable domain is DGGITQSPKYLFRKEGQNVTLSCEQNLNHDAMYWYRQDPGQGLRLIYYSQIVNDFQKGDIAEGYSVSREKKESFPLTVTSAQKNPTAFYLCASSITVSGGGYNEQFFGPGTRLTVL.

A few counts support this clone. This sequence joins TRBV27 and TRBJ1-2, with TRBD1 as a possible D gene (5 bases). Germline CDR1 reads MNHEY; CDR2 reads SMNVEV (reference sequence). This CDR3 comprises 18 residues. V lost 4 bases, J lost 0 bases, and 21 bases lay in between. The CDR3 loop reads CASSSTGGVLLSNYGYTF. The CDR3 nucleotides read TGTGCCAGCAGTTCAACGGGGGGGGTCTTATTGTCTAACTATGGCTACACCTTC.

The chain joins TRBV30 to TRBJ1-1; D perhaps matches TRBD1 (6 bases). The CDR3 extends over 13 amino acids. The V gene's germline CDR1 is GTSNPN and CDR2 SVGIG (reference sequence). V gave up 5 bases and J gave up 1 base, with 11 bases separating them. The CDR3 spells CAWGWTENTEAFF. CDR3 DNA sequence: TGTGCCTGGGGGTGGACAGAGAACACTGAAGCTTTCTTT.

The chain uses TRBV6-5 and TRBJ1-5; 7 positions agree with TRBD1. Losses at the gene ends were 4 bases for V and 1 base for J; bases not matched to a gene: 4. This CDR3 has 15 amino acids. Germline V lookup: CDR1 MNHEY, CDR2 SVGAGI. The CDR3 sequence: CASSSAGQSNQPQHF. The CDR3 region has the DNA TGTGCCAGCAGTTCCGCGGGACAGAGCAATCAGCCCCAGCATTTT.

This chain connects TRBV24-1 to TRBJ1-3; TRBD1 is a possible D gene (5 bases). The V and J ends lost 4 bases and 4 bases respectively, with 16 bases between them. The CDR3 runs to 16 residues. Germline V lookup: CDR1 KGHDR, CDR2 SFDVKD. CDR3 nucleotide sequence: TGTGCCACCAGTGACACGAAAGGGGCGAGAGGAAACACCATATATTTT. Its translation: CATSDTKGARGNTIYF.

The genes are TRBV30 and TRBJ2-2; no clear D gene. With 4 bases removed from V and 3 bases from J, the gap between germline ends came to 12 bases. This CDR3 comprises 14 residues. CDR1 and CDR2 (germline): GTSNPN, SVGIG (reference sequence). The CDR3 region is CAWIFERYTGELFF. In DNA form, the CDR3 reads TGTGCCTGGATTTTCGAGAGATACACCGGGGAGCTGTTTTTT.

The V gene is TRBV7-9, the J gene TRBJ2-5; 8 nucleotides agree with TRBD2. CDR1 is SEHNR and CDR2 is FQNEAQ in the germline V gene (reference sequence). CDR3 length: 16 amino acids. With 1 base clipped from V and 5 bases from J, the junction kept 9 bases outside the gene matches. The CDR3 DNA reads TGTGCCAGCAGCTTAGGCCCCGCTAGCGGGTGGGAGACCCAGTACTTC. It encodes CASSLGPASGWETQYF.

The chain combines TRBV29-1 with TRBJ2-7, with 7 bases fitting TRBD2. Germline CDR1 reads SQVTM; CDR2 reads ANQGSEA. The CDR3 consists of 11 residues. Trimming removed 4 bases from V and 7 bases from J; junction bases left unmatched: 4. The CDR3 DNA reads TGCAGCGTTGGACTAGCTGGTGAGCAGTACTTC. Its protein product is CSVGLAGEQYF.

The chain links TRBV5-6 to TRBJ1-1; possibly TRBD1 for D (5 bases). This CDR3 is 15 amino acids long. Trimming shortened V by 4 bases and J by 1 base, and 14 bases separated the two germline ends. Germline assignment: CDR1 SGHDT and CDR2 YYEEEE. The CDR3 region has the DNA TGTGCCAGCAGCCCGACGACAGTGAAGAACACTGAAGCTTTCTTT. Translation gives CASSPTTVKNTEAFF.